The clone carrying this T cell receptor beta chain was counted a single time. Its antigen remains unidentified. The data originate from a study of long-term antiretroviral therapy in people with HIV. Study outcomes and limitations: In samples taken after ART, diversity increased but remained below transplant donor control levels.

Sequencing relied on immunoSEQ assay v3.0, run at survey level. Assay used: immunoSEQ multiplex PCR; TCRdb lists only in-frame clones, some missing. Of approximately 31,000 clones listed, roughly 85% are singletons. The TCR was taken from a man aged 18 to 29 with HIV. This material consisted of unsorted PBMCs, taken 1.1 years after starting antiretroviral therapy.

CDR3 nucleotide sequence: TGTGCCAGCAGCTTCCGCGGGGGGGACAATGAGCAGTTCTTC. It yields the protein CASSFRGGDNEQFF. J is TRBJ2-1 and V is TRBV5-4; 9 bases fit TRBD2. The CDR3 sequence is 14 residues long. The germline V gene encodes CDR1 SGHNT and CDR2 YYREEE (reference sequence). The trim removed 2 bases at V and 5 bases at J, leaving 2 bases unmatched. Looking up the rest from reference TRBV5-4 and TRBJ2-1 gives the full variable domain: ETGVTQSPTHLIKTRGQQVTLRCSSQSGHNTVSWYQQALGQGPQFIFQYYREEENGRGNFPPRFSGLQFPNYSSELNVNALELDDSALYLCASSFRGGDNEQFFGPGTRLTVL.